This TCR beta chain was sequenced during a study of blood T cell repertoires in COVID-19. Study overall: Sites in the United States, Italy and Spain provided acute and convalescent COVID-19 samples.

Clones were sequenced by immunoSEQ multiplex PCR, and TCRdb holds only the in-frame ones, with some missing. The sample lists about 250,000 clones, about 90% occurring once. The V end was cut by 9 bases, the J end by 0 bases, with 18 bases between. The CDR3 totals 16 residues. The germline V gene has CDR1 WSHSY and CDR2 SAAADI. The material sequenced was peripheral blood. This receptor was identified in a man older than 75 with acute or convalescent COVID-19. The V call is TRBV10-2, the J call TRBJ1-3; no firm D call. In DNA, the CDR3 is TGCGCCAGTTCGGCCAGCGTTCAATTCTCTGGAAACACCATATATTTT. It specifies CASSASVQFSGNTIYF.